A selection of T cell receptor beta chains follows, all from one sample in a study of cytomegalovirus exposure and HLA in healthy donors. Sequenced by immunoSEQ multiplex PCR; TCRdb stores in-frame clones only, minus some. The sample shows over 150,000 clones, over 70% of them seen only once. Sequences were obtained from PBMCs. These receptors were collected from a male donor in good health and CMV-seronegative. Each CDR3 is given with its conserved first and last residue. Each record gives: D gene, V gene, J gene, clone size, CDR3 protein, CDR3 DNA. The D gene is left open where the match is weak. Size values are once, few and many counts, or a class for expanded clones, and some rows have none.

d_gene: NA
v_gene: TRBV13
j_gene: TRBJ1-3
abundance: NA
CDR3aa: CASSLRGGPSSGNTIYF
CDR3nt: TGTGCCAGCAGCTTAAGGGGGGGACCGAGCTCTGGAAACACCATATATTTT

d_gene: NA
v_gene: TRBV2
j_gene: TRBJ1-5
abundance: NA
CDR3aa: CASSEHQREESQPQHF
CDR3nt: TGTGCCAGCAGTGAACACCAGCGAGAGGAATCTCAGCCCCAGCATTTT

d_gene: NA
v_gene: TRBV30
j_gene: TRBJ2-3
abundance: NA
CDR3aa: CAWCSGTDTQYF
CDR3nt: TGTGCCTGGTGTTCGGGCACAGATACGCAGTATTTT

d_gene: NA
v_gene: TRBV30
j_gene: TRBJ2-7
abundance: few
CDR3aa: CAWSLWGLTYEQYF
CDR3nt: TGTGCCTGGAGTCTGTGGGGGCTTACCTACGAGCAGTACTTC

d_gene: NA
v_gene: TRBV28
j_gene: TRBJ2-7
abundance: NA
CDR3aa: CASSLSGLSVEQYF
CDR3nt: TGTGCCAGCAGTTTGTCCGGACTATCGGTCGAGCAGTACTTC

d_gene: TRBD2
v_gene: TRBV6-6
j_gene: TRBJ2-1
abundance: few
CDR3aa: CASSYSSGRALEQFF
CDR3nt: TGTGCCAGCAGTTACTCGTCCGGGAGGGCGCTCGAGCAGTTCTTC

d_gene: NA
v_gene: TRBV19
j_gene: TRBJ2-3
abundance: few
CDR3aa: CASSIGGLEADTQYF
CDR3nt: TGTGCCAGTAGTATTGGGGGACTTGAGGCAGATACGCAGTATTTT

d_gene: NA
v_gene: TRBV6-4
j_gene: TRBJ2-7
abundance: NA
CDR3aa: CASSVEGSYEQYF
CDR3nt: TGTGCCAGCAGTGTTGAGGGATCCTACGAGCAGTACTTC

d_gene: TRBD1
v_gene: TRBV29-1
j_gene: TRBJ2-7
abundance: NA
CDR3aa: CSGFRTGGPYEQYF
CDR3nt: TGCAGCGGATTCAGGACAGGGGGCCCCTACGAGCAGTACTTC

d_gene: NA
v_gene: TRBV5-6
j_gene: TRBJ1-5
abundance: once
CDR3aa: CASSLGGTYNQPQHF
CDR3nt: TGTGCCAGCAGCTTGGGGGGGACATACAATCAGCCCCAGCATTTT

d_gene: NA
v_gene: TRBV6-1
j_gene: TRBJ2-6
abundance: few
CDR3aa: CASRDKSSGANVLTF
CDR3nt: TGTGCCAGCAGGGACAAGAGCTCTGGGGCCAACGTCCTGACTTTC

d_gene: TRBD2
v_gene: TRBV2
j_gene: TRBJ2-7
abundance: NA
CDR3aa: CASSRGSAAYEQYF
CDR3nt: TGTGCCAGCAGCCGCGGGAGTGCGGCCTACGAGCAGTACTTC

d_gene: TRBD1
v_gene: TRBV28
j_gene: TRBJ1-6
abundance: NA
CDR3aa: CASSFGTGTVRSPLHF
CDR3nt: TGTGCCAGCAGTTTTGGGACAGGGACCGTTCGATCACCCCTCCACTTT

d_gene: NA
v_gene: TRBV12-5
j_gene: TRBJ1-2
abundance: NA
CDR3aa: CASGLGQGKLGYTF
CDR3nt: TGTGCTAGTGGTTTAGGTCAGGGGAAACTCGGCTACACCTTC

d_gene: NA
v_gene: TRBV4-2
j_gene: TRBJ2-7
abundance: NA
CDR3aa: CASSLSSYEQYF
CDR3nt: TGTGCCAGCAGCCTTAGCTCCTACGAGCAGTACTTC

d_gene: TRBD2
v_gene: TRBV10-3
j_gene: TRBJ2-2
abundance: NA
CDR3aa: CAISEGLTGGVRGELFF
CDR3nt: TGTGCCATCAGTGAAGGTTTAACGGGAGGGGTTCGCGGGGAGCTGTTTTTT

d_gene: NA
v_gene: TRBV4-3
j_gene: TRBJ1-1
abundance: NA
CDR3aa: CASSQDQEGWYTEAFF
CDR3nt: TGCGCCAGCAGCCAAGATCAGGAGGGTTGGTATACTGAAGCTTTCTTT

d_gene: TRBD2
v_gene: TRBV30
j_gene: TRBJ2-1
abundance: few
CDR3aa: CAAGLAGYNEQFF
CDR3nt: TGTGCGGCGGGACTAGCGGGCTACAATGAGCAGTTCTTC

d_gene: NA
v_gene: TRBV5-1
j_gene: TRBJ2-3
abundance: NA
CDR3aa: CASSEGVASTDTQYF
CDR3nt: TGCGCCAGCAGCGAGGGGGTTGCTAGCACAGATACGCAGTATTTT

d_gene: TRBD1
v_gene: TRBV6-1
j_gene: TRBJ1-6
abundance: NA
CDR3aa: CATRDRGHYNSPLHF
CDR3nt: TGTGCCACCCGGGACAGGGGGCACTATAATTCACCCCTCCACTTT

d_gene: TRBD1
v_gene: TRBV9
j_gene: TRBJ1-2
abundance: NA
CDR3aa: CASSPETGVPGYTF
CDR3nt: TGTGCCAGCAGCCCAGAAACAGGGGTGCCTGGCTACACCTTC

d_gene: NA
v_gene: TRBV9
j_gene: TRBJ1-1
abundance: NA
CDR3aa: CASSEGPGGTPEAFF
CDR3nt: TGTGCCAGCAGCGAGGGCCCGGGGGGGACGCCTGAAGCTTTCTTT

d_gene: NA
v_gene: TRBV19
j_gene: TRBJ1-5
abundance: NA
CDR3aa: CASSQDINQPQHF
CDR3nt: TGTGCCAGTAGCCAGGATATAAATCAGCCCCAGCATTTT

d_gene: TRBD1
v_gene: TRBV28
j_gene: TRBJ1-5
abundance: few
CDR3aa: CASNKQGAWNQPQHF
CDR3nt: TGTGCCAGCAACAAACAGGGGGCGTGGAATCAGCCCCAGCATTTT

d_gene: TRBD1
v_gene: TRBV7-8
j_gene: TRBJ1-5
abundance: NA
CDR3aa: CASSSRDRGYYSNQPQHF
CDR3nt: TGTGCCAGCAGCTCCCGGGACAGGGGTTATTATAGCAATCAGCCCCAGCATTTT

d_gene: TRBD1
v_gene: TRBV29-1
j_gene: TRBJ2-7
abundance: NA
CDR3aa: CSAGQGLSSYEQYF
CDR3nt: TGCAGCGCTGGACAGGGTTTGAGCTCCTACGAGCAGTACTTC

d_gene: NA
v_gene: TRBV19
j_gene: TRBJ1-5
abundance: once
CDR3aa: CASSLGTQRNQPQHF
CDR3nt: TGTGCCAGTAGTCTCGGAACCCAGCGGAATCAGCCCCAGCATTTT

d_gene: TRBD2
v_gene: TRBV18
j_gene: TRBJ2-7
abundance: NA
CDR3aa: CASSPGTSLSEQYF
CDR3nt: TGTGCCAGCTCACCAGGGACTAGCCTAAGCGAGCAGTACTTC

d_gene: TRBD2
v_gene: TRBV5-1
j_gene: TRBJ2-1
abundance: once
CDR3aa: CASSSRLAANEQFF
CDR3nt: TGCGCCAGCAGCTCTCGACTAGCGGCCAATGAGCAGTTCTTC

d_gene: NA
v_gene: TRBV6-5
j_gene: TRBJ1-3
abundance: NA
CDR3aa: CASSYLRDIGNTIYF
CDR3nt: TGTGCCAGCAGTTACCTTCGGGACATAGGAAACACCATATATTTT

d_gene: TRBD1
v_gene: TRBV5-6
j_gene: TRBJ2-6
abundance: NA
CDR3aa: CASSLWTGAGANVLTF
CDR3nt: TGTGCCAGCAGTCTCTGGACAGGGGCTGGGGCCAACGTCCTGACTTTC

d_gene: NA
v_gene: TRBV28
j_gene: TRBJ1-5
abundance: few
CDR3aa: CASSLEAYSNQPQHF
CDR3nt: TGTGCCAGCAGTTTAGAAGCTTATAGCAATCAGCCCCAGCATTTT

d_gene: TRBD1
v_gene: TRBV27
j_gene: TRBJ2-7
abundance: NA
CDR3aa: CASSPGTGTSSYEQYF
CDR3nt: TGTGCCAGCAGTCCGGGGACAGGCACGAGCTCCTACGAGCAGTACTTC

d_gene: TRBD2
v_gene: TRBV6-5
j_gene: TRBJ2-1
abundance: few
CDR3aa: CASSYTGTSINEQFF
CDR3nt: TGTGCCAGCAGTTATACCGGGACTAGTATCAATGAGCAGTTCTTC

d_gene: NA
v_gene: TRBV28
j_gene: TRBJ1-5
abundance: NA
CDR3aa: CASNPGGSNQPQHF
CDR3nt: TGTGCCAGCAACCCCGGAGGGAGCAATCAGCCCCAGCATTTT

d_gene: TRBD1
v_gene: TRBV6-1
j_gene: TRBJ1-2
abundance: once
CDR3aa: CATVRDRGDYGYTF
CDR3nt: TGTGCCACCGTACGCGACAGGGGGGACTATGGCTACACCTTC

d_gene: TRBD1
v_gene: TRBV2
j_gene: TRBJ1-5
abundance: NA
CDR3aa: CATRDRDSSNQPQHF
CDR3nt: TGTGCCACCCGGGACAGGGATAGTAGCAATCAGCCCCAGCATTTT

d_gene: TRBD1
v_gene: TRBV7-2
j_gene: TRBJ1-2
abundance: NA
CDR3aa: CASSLDGTDLYGYTF
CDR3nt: TGTGCCAGCAGCTTAGACGGGACAGACCTCTATGGCTACACCTTC

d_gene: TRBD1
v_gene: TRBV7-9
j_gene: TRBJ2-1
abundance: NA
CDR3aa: CASSLGQGGKFF
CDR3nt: TGTGCCAGCAGCTTAGGACAGGGCGGAAAATTCTTC

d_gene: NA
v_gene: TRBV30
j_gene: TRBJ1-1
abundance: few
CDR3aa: CAWRRDRMGTEAFF
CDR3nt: TGTGCCTGGAGAAGAGACAGGATGGGCACTGAAGCTTTCTTT

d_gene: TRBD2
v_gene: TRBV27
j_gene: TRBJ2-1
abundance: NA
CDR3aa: CASSVGLAPSNEQFF
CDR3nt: TGTGCCAGCAGCGTGGGACTAGCGCCGAGCAATGAGCAGTTCTTC

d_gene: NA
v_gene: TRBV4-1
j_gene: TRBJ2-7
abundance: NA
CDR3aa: CASSRGDGREPSYEQYF
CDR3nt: TGCGCCAGCAGCCGGGGGGACGGGAGAGAACCGTCCTACGAGCAGTACTTC

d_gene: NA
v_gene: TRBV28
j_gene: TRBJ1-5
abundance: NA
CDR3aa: CASSRLGGSLNQPQHF
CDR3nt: TGTGCCAGCAGTCGTCTAGGGGGTTCCCTCAATCAGCCCCAGCATTTT

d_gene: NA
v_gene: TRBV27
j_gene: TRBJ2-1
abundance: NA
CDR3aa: CASSSIYNEQFF
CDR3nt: TGTGCCAGCAGTTCCATCTACAATGAGCAGTTCTTC

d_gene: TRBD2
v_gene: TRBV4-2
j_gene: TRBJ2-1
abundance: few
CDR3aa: CASSRLEVAGGHEQFF
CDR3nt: TGTGCCAGCAGCCGCCTGGAGGTAGCGGGAGGTCATGAGCAGTTCTTC

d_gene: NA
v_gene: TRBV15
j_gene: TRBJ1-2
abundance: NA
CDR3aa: CATSRDNTGIYGYTF
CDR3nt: TGTGCCACCAGCAGAGATAATACGGGGATCTATGGCTACACCTTC

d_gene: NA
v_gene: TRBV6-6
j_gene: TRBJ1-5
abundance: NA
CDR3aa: CATISRGNQPQHF
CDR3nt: TGTGCCACCATCTCACGGGGCAATCAGCCCCAGCATTTT

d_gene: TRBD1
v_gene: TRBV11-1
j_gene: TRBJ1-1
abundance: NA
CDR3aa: CASSFTGGAEAFF
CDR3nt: TGTGCCAGCAGCTTCACAGGGGGGGCTGAAGCTTTCTTT

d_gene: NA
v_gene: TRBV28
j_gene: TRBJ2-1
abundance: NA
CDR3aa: CASSFPTTGLNEQFF
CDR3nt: TGTGCCAGCAGTTTCCCTACGACTGGATTGAATGAGCAGTTCTTC

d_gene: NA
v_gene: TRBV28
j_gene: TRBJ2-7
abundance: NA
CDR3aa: CASSLDGDKQYF
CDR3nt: TGTGCCAGCAGTTTGGACGGGGATAAGCAGTACTTC

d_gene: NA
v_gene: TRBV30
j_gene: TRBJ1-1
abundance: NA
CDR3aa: CAWSVLVRDISPEAFF
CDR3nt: TGTGCCTGGAGTGTACTAGTAAGGGACATATCACCTGAAGCTTTCTTT

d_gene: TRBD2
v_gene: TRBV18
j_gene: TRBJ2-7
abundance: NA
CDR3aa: CASSSQNGRGSYEQYF
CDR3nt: TGTGCCAGCTCGTCCCAGAACGGGAGGGGATCCTACGAGCAGTACTTC

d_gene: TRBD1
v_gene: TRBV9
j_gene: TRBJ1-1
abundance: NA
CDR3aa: CASSEAGGRDTEAFF
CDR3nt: TGTGCCAGCAGCGAAGCAGGGGGCAGGGACACTGAAGCTTTCTTT

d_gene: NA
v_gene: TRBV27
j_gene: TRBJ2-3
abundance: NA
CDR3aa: CASSLAARAVGTDTQYF
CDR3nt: TGTGCCAGCAGTTTAGCGGCCAGGGCGGTTGGCACAGATACGCAGTATTTT

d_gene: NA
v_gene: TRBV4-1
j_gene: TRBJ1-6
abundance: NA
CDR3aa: CASSLQDGGSDSPLHF
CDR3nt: TGCGCCAGCAGCCTGCAAGACGGGGGGAGTGATTCACCCCTCCACTTT

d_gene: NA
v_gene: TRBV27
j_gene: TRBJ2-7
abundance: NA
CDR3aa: CASSGGPNAYEQYF
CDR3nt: TGTGCCAGCAGCGGGGGGCCTAACGCCTACGAGCAGTACTTC

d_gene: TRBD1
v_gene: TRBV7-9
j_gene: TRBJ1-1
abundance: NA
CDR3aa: CASSSTRTGEYTEAFF
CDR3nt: TGTGCCAGCAGCTCAACCAGGACAGGGGAGTACACTGAAGCTTTCTTT